The sample holds a few counts of the clone carrying this T cell receptor (beta chain). Its antigen remains unknown. Trimming pared 4 bases from V and 0 bases from J, leaving 21 bases between. The CDR3 has 18 amino acids. The TCRbeta library incorporated unique molecular identifiers. TCRdb analysed the PCR reads with MiXCR anew, one entry per CDR3 protein. Here the sample spans about 290,000 distinct CDR3 sequences, roughly 7.8% being singletons. This sample was included in a study of T-cell reconstitution after alpha-beta-depleted transplantation in children. Study-wide points: Several hundred rapidly expanded clones from non-depleted graft cells reportedly supplied alpha-beta T cells about two months post-transplant. One year after transplant, T-cell counts and diversity came mostly from newly produced T cells. Certain patients had high TCRbeta diversity at day 60, and it came from recipient T cells and thymic progenitors that survived.

The chain links TRBV12-3 or TRBV12-4 to TRBJ1-2; no firm D call. This sequence originates from a female patient aged 2-9 years who had a stem cell transplant for Fanconi anemia, so the T cells may come from the graft donor. This specimen was peripheral blood, taken 360 days after TCRalphabeta/CD19-depleted stem cell transplant. The CDR3: CASSSSRAPEVANYGYTF. The CDR3 coding sequence is TGTGCCAGCAGTTCAAGCCGGGCTCCCGAGGTGGCTAACTATGGCTACACCTTC.